A single sample gave rise to the 8 T cell receptor beta chains below, sequenced in a study of T cell repertoires in cytomegalovirus infection. TCRdb used MiXCR to reprocess the reads, holding one entry per CDR3 protein. The sample lists fewer than 650,000 distinct CDR3 sequences; about 39% were seen once. No antigen has been assigned to these receptors. This material consisted of cultured PBMCs, taken from culture after CMV antigen stimulation. All receptors derive from a human donor in good health (CMV status not recorded). Some clones in this sample may be carry-over from other donors' samples.

The rearrangement links TRBV7-3 to TRBJ2-7; D remains unclear. Germline V gene sequence: CDR1 SGHTA, CDR2 FQGTGA. V was pared by 5 bases and J by 3 bases, with 8 bases between. The CDR3 extends over 12 amino acids. Here the CDR3 reads CASSPSIYEQYF. The CDR3 coding sequence is TGTGCCAGCAGCCCCTCCATCTACGAGCAGTACTTC.

The chain has TRBV7-2 and TRBJ2-7; D is ambiguous. V was shortened by 5 bases and J by 2 bases, with 10 bases between the two germline ends. Germline values: CDR1 SGHTA, CDR2 FQGNSA. The CDR3 is made up of 13 amino acids. CDR3 coding DNA: TGTGCCAGCAGCACCTACCCCGCCTACGAGCAGTACTTC. Its translation is CASSTYPAYEQYF.

This clonotype was seen a handful of times. The chain is built from TRBV12-5 and TRBJ2-1, with 10 nucleotides matching TRBD2. Germline CDR1 and CDR2: LGHNT and FRNRAP. Trimming removed 2 bases from V and 7 bases from J; junction bases left unmatched: 5. The CDR3 consists of 15 residues. The CDR3 DNA sequence: TGTGCTAGTGGTTTGACTAGCGGGATCCGGAATGAGCAGTTCTTC. Translating it yields CASGLTSGIRNEQFF.

CDR3: CASSLSVRDYEQYF. As DNA, the CDR3 is TGTGCCAGCAGCTTATCGGTCAGGGACTACGAGCAGTACTTC. This rearrangement joins TRBV7-6 to TRBJ2-7; a possible D gene is TRBD1 (5 bases). Germline assignment: CDR1 SGHVS and CDR2 FNYEAQ. V lost 2 bases and J lost 3, with 11 bases in between. The CDR3 runs to 14 residues.

This clonotype was seen a few times. The gene calls are TRBV15 and TRBJ2-5; D might be TRBD1 or TRBD2, each matching 6 bases. This CDR3 is built from 16 residues. V shed 4 bases and J shed 5 bases, with 20 bases lying between them. The germline gives CDR1 LNHNV, CDR2 YYDKDF (reference sequence). Written as DNA, the CDR3 is TGTGCCACCAGCATTGTGCGAGGGGGTCGGGGGGAGACCCAGTACTTC. This encodes CATSIVRGGRGETQYF.

This sequence joins TRBV12-3 or TRBV12-4 and TRBJ2-5; no clear D gene. V dropped 2 bases and J dropped 9 bases, with 13 bases sitting between them. The length of the CDR3 is 13 residues. The CDR3 is CASSLKLMWAQYF. In DNA form, the CDR3 reads TGTGCCAGCAGTTTAAAGCTCATGTGGGCCCAGTACTTC.

There are many counts of this clonotype. The genes are TRBV7-2 and TRBJ2-2; possible D gene TRBD2, 5 bases. The CDR3 consists of 13 residues. The germline V and J ends were trimmed by 0 bases and 7 bases, with 6 bases remaining between them. The V gene's germline CDR1 is SGHTA and CDR2 FQGNSA. CDR3 in amino acids: CASSLAGGGELFF. CDR3 DNA sequence: TGTGCCAGCAGCTTAGCCGGAGGCGGGGAGCTGTTTTTT.

The gene calls are TRBV2 and TRBJ1-2, with a weak D call TRBD1 (5 bases). CDR1 is SNHLY and CDR2 is FYNNEI in the germline V gene. This CDR3 is built from 13 residues. Trimming took off 4 bases at V and 2 bases at J, with 8 bases between the two ends. The CDR3 here is CASSGRVNYGYTF. The CDR3 DNA sequence: TGTGCCAGCAGTGGCAGGGTCAACTATGGCTACACCTTC.